The source of this T cell receptor (beta chain) is a study of glioma-infiltrating T cells after dendritic cell vaccination. Whole-study context: Monocyte-derived dendritic cells, cultured roughly 7 days with IL-4 and GM-CSF, were pulsed with autologous tumor lysate.

Notes on the study in general: Higher pretreatment TIL content predicted longer progression-free time and survival.

The time point is: after dendritic cell vaccination, including at tumor progression/relapse. Assay used: immunoSEQ multiplex PCR; TCRdb lists only in-frame clones, some missing. The sample has almost 90,000 clones; 83% are singletons. The V end lost 5 bases, the J end lost 3 bases, and 11 bases lay between the germline ends. The V gene's germline CDR1 is GTSNPN and CDR2 SVGIG (reference sequence). The CDR3 runs 13 residues. Of note for this clone: As yet, its antigen is unknown.

The origin of this receptor is a human donor with glioblastoma. The chain couples TRBV30 to TRBJ1-5, with D unclear. This specimen was blood, taken after dendritic cell vaccination. CDR3 residues: CAWAGSDNQPQHF. The DNA for the CDR3 is TGTGCCTGGGCGGGATCAGACAATCAGCCCCAGCATTTT. The full variable domain, completed using reference TRBV30 and TRBJ1-5, is SQTIHQWPATLVQPVGSPLSLECTVEGTSNPNLYWYRQAAGRGLQLLFYSVGIGQISSEVPQNLSASRPQDRQFILSSKKLLLSDSGFYLCAWAGSDNQPQHFGDGTRLSIL.